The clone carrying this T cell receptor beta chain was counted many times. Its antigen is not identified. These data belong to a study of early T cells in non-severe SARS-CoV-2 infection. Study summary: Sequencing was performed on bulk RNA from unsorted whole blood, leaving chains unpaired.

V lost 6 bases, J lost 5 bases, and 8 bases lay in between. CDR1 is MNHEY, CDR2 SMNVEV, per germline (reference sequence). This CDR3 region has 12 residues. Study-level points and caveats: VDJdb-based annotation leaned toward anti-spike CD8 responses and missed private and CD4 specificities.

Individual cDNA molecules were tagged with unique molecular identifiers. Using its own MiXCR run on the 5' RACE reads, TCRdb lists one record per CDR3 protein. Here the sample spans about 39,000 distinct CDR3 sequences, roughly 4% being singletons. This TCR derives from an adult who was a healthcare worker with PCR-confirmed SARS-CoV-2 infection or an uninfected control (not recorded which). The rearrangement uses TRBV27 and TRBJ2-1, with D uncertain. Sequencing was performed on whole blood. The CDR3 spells CASSTIHNEQFF. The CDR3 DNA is TGTGCCAGCAGCACAATCCACAATGAGCAGTTCTTC.